Sequencing of this T cell receptor (beta chain) was carried out in a study of blood T cell repertoires in COVID-19 (TCRdb year 2020). Regarding the complete study: Samples covering the acute and convalescent phases of COVID-19 were provided by collaborators in the United States, Italy and Spain. The prospective study material was composed of cDNA or gDNA derived from T cells, B-cell-depleted T cells, or PBMCs. Subjects who had been exposed to COVID-19, were actively infected with it, or had recovered from it provided the deeply sampled blood TCRbeta repertoires that made up the dataset. A freely available public database, intended as a resource for researchers studying the immune response to SARS-CoV-2, is where the repertoires were released. The samples were drawn from the first 160 participants of the ongoing ImmuneRACE study and from about 1,200 subjects provided by 6 global collaborators. Nearly every sample came with metadata listing a de-identified subject ID, COVID-19 status, age in years and sex. Where available, HLA class I and class II types were taken from metadata supplied by the sample provider and were not determined by assay-based typing.

Inclusive of the bounding cysteine and phenylalanine, the CDR3 is 17 residues long. Of the read, only the CDR3 DNA is kept; its 51 bases are in frame from base 1. One collaborating source in Seattle enrolled patients while the patients were actively infected and followed the patients over time throughout the course of disease. Each collaborating institution followed its own protocols to collect whole blood in K2EDTA tubes. Collaborator samples were shipped for TCRbeta analysis as frozen whole blood, isolated PBMCs, or DNA extracted from either sample type. TCRbeta CDR3 regions were amplified from genomic DNA using the immunoSEQ Assay, a bias-controlled multiplex PCR. On the authors' methods: Within the assay, amplification of reference gene primers was used to estimate how many nucleated cells each sample contained. To quantify the absolute abundance of each unique TCRbeta CDR3 rearrangement, sequence reads were collapsed and filtered. Productive Simpson clonality was computed per sample as the square root of Simpson's diversity index over productive rearrangements. Here the immuneACCESS table is served through TCRdb, limited to in-frame sequences with V and J called. Missing clones are a known gap in these copies; in checked studies unresolved V genes cover under half, and the rest lacks a known reason. The V and J calls and clone size are taken from that table; D and trimming were inferred from the DNA. In this sample the table shows about 110,000 clones, around 80% of which occur a single time. The leading ten clones occupy more than 5.5% of the sample.

Overall results and qualifications from the work: How much clinical and demographic metadata was included differed by source and by participant, and the metadata was provided uncurated.

Concerning this clone itself: Its specific antigen is unknown. The record has no base qualities; no much larger clone is one base away.

Sample: peripheral blood. The clonotype comes from an elderly man with COVID-19, enrolled during active disease. The V gene is TRBV21-1 and the J gene is TRBJ1-6; TRBD1, as called in the table, went unchecked against the DNA. TRBV21-1 is an annotated pseudogene. The encoded CDR3 is CASSKGLQGLPDSPLHF. Here is the DNA: TGTGCCAGCAGCAAAGGACTACAGGGGCTCCCCGATTCACCCCTCCACTTT.